This TCR beta chain emerged from a study of blood T cell repertoires in COVID-19. Study as a whole: T cells, B-cell-depleted T cells, or PBMCs supplied cDNA or gDNA.

Original methodology: Quantification of nucleated cells was approximated via reference gene primer amplification. Repertoires were generated with immunoSEQ multiplex PCR, while TCRdb's copy carries only in-frame clones and drops some. V, J and clone size were drawn from that table, and D and trimming were deduced from the DNA. The repertoire holds over 250,000 clones, with about 85% as singletons. Sequenced material: peripheral blood. The sequence derives from a human donor in a cohort sampled during active COVID-19.

The CDR3 protein is CASSLGGHPTNEKLFF. The CDR3 nucleotides are TGCGCCAGCAGCTTGGGGGGGCATCCTACTAATGAAAAACTGTTTTTT. This sequence joins TRBV5-1 and TRBJ1-4; possibly TRBD1 for D (6 bases). Germline V CDR1 and CDR2: SGHRS, YFSETQ. V lost 0 bases, J lost 2 bases, and 11 bases lay in between. This CDR3 comprises 16 residues.